Shown below are 10 T cell receptor beta chains from a single sample sequenced in a study of shared clonotypes between healthy human individuals (dated by TCRdb to about 2020). For the CD8 naive samples, CD45RO-negative cells were positively selected for CCR7, yielding a CD45RA+CCR7+ population from which TemRA cells were excluded. Library preparation was by the immunoSEQ multiplex PCR assay. TCRdb retrieved this table from immuneACCESS and kept in-frame rearrangements only. Not all clones are present; in checked studies, unresolved V genes account for under half, and no reason is known for the remainder. In all, the sample holds some 740,000 clones, and around 93% of those were seen once. The ten most abundant clones make up approximately 25% of the sample. The sequencing sample was made of naive CD8+ T cells sorted from blood. The cell subset or site tag for this specimen amounts to: CD45RA+CCR7+. These receptors were taken from a man in his thirties or forties in good health.

The V and J genes are TRBV7-2 and TRBJ2-7; D ambiguous. The germline V and J ends were trimmed by 4 bases and 2 bases, with 12 bases remaining between them. This CDR3 has 14 residues. Looked up from germline, CDR1 is SGHTA and CDR2 is FQGNSA. The CDR3 spells CASSSRTDTYEQYF. The CDR3 DNA sequence: TGTGCCAGCAGCTCCAGGACCGATACCTACGAGCAGTACTTC.

This chain uses TRBV28 with TRBJ2-1; D unclear. CDR1 is MDHEN and CDR2 is SYDVKM in the germline V gene. This CDR3 is built from 16 residues. Between the trimmed V and J ends, which lost 4 bases and 0 bases, there was a span of 13 bases. This CDR3 reads CASSSTPGSSYNEQFF. The CDR3 DNA follows: TGTGCCAGCAGTTCCACCCCCGGCAGCTCCTACAATGAGCAGTTCTTC.

This clone appeared a few times. Other DNA sequences in this sample translate to the same CDR3. The gene calls are TRBV27 and TRBJ2-7; no definite D call. Between the trimmed V and J ends, which lost 4 bases and 0 bases, there was a span of 4 bases. CDR3 length: 12 amino acids. Germline V gene lookup returns CDR1 MNHEY and CDR2 SMNVEV (reference sequence). The CDR3 is CASSSSSYEQYF. CDR3 nucleotides: TGTGCCAGCAGTTCGAGCTCCTACGAGCAGTACTTC.

This chain links TRBV7-8 with TRBJ2-5; D may be TRBD1 or TRBD2 (5 bases each). Germline CDR1 and CDR2: SGHVS and FQNEAQ. The CDR3 is 16 amino acids. V was shortened by 3 bases and J by 4 bases, with 18 bases between the two germline ends. For the CDR3, the DNA is TGTGCCAGCAGCTTGCCCGGGACGCCGGGGTTAGAGACCCAGTACTTC. Its translation is CASSLPGTPGLETQYF.

Note on this clone: This may come from a read error, since a much larger clone is one base off. V usage is TRBV27 and J usage is TRBJ2-7; D is ambiguous. CDR1 is MNHEY and CDR2 is SMNVEV in the germline V gene (reference sequence). The ends were cut back, 6 bases at V and 3 bases at J, with 9 bases in the middle. The CDR3 contains 12 residues. DNA of the CDR3: TGTGCCAGCAGCTTAACCAACTACGAGCAGTACTTC. It encodes CASSLTNYEQYF.

This chain connects TRBV6-6 to TRBJ1-1; D call uncertain. This CDR3 comprises 15 residues. In germline, CDR1 is MNHNY, CDR2 SVGAGI (reference sequence). Trimming shortened V by 0 bases and J by 2 bases, and 10 bases separated the two germline ends. The CDR3, as DNA: TGTGCCAGCAGTTACTCGAAAGACGCAAACACTGAAGCTTTCTTT. This sequence encodes CASSYSKDANTEAFF.

The chain links TRBV14 to TRBJ2-1; perhaps TRBD2 as D (6 bases). Germline V gene data show CDR1 as SGHDN and CDR2 as FVKESK. Deletions cut 1 base from V and 2 bases from J, with 18 bases between. The CDR3 consists of 18 residues. The DNA for the CDR3 is TGTGCCAGCAGCCAAGGAGTGGATCGGGAGAAGCCCTACAATGAGCAGTTCTTC. It translates to CASSQGVDREKPYNEQFF.

CDR3 bases: TGCAGCGTTACAGCCTTAGCACGGAGCTCCTACAATGAGCAGTTCTTC. Protein sequence: CSVTALARSSYNEQFF. V and J are TRBV29-1 and TRBJ2-1; D unresolved. From germline, CDR1 is SQVTM and CDR2 ANQGSEA. This CDR3 has 16 residues. V dropped 5 bases and J dropped 0 bases, with 17 bases sitting between them.

As concerns this clone: Other nucleotide sequences from this sample produce the same CDR3. The chain links TRBV19 to TRBJ2-7, with D tentatively TRBD1 or TRBD2 (5 bases each). Germline V gives CDR1 LNHDA, CDR2 SQIVND (reference sequence). The CDR3 runs to 13 residues. V shed 5 bases and J shed 3 bases, with 11 bases lying between them. CDR3 nucleotide sequence: TGTGCCAGTAGTCCGGGACGCAACTACGAGCAGTACTTC. It codes for CASSPGRNYEQYF.

In the case of this clone: Other nucleotide sequences from this sample produce the same CDR3. The chain couples TRBV6-6 to TRBJ2-3, with D perhaps TRBD1 (6 bases). V lost 2 bases and J 4 bases, leaving 7 bases between the germline ends. The CDR3 runs to 13 residues. Germline CDR1 MNHNY, CDR2 SVGAGI (reference sequence). In nucleotides, the CDR3 is TGTGCCAGCAGTTACGGGGGCGCAGATACGCAGTATTTT. Translated, it gives CASSYGGADTQYF.